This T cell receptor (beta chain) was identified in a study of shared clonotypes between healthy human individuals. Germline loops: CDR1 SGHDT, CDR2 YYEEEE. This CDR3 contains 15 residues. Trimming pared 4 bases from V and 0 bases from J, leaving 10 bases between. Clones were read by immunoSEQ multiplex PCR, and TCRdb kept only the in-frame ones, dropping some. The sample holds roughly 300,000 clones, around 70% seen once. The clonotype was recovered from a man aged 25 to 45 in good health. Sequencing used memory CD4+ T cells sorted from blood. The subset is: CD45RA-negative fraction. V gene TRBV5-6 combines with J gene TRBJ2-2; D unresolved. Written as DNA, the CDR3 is TGTGCCAGCAGCGATACATATGCGAACACCGGGGAGCTGTTTTTT. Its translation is CASSDTYANTGELFF.